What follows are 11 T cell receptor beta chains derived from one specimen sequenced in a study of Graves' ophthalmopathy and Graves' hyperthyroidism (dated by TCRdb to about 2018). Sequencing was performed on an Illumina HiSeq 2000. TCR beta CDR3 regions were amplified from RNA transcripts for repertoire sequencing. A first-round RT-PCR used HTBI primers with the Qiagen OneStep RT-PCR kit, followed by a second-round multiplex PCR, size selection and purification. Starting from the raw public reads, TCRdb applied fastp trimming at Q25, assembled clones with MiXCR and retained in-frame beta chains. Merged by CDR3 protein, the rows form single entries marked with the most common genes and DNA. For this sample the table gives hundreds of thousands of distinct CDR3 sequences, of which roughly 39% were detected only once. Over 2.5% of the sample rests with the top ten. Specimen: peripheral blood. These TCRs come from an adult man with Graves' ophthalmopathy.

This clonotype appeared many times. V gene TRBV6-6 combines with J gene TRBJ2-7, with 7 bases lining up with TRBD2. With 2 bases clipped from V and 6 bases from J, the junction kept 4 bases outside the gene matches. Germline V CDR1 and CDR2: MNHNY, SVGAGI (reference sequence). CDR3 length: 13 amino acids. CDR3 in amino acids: CASSYAGASEQYF. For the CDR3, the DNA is TGTGCCAGCAGTTACGCGGGAGCCAGCGAGCAGTACTTC.

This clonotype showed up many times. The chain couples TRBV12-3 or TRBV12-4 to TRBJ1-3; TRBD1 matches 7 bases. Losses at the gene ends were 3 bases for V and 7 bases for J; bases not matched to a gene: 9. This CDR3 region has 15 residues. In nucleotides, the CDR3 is TGTGCCAGCAGTTTCACAGAGGGGGCAGGGAACACCATATATTTT. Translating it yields CASSFTEGAGNTIYF.

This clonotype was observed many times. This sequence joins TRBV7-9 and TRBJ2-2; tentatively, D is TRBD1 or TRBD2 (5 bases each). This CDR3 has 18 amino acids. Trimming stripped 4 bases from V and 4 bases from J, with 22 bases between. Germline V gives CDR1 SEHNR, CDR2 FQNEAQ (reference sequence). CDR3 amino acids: CASSSFPGTIRLTGELFF. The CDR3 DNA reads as TGTGCCAGCAGCTCATTTCCCGGGACCATCCGCCTCACCGGGGAGCTGTTTTTT.

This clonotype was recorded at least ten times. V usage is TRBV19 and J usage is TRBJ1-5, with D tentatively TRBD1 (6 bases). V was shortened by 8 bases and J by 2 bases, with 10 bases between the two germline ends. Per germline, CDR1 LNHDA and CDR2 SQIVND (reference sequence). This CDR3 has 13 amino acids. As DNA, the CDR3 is TGTGCCAGTTCCTACAGGGGCAATCAGCCCCAGCATTTT. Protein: CASSYRGNQPQHF.

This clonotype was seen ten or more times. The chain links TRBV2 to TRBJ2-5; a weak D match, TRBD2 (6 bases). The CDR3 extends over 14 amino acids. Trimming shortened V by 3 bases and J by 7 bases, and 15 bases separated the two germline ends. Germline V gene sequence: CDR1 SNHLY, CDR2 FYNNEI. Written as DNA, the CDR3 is TGTGCCAGCAGTGATGGTAGCGGCCTCGGGACCCAGTACTTC. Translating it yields CASSDGSGLGTQYF.

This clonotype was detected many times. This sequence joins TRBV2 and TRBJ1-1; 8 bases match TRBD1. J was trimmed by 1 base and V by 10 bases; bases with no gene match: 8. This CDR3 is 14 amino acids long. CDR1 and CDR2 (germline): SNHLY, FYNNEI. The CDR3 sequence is CAIPSDRANTEAFF. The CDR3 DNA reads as TGTGCCATCCCCTCGGACAGGGCGAACACTGAAGCTTTCTTT.

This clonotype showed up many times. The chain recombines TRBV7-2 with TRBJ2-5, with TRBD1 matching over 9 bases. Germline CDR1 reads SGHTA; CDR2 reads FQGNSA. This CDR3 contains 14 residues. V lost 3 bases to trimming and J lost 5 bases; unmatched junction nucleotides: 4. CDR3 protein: CASSFGQGSETQYF. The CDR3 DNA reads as TGTGCCAGCAGCTTCGGACAGGGGAGCGAGACCCAGTACTTC.

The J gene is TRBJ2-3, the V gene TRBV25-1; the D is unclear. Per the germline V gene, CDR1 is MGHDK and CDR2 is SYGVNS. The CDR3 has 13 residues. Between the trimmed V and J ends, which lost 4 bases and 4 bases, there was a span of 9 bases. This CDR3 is CASSVSGADTQYF. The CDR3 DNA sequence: TGTGCCAGCAGTGTATCCGGAGCAGATACGCAGTATTTT.

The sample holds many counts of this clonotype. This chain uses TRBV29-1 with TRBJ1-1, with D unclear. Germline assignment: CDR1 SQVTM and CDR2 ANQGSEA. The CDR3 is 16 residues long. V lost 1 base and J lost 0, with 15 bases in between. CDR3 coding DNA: TGCAGCGTTGAAGTGTTCGCCGTGAATGTGAACACTGAAGCTTTCTTT. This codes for CSVEVFAVNVNTEAFF.

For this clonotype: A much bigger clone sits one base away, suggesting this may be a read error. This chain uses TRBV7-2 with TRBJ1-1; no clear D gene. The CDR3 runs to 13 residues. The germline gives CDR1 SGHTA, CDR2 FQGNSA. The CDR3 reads CASSLGASTEALF. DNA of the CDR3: TGTGCCAGCAGCTTGGGTGCAAGCACTGAAGCTCTCTTT.

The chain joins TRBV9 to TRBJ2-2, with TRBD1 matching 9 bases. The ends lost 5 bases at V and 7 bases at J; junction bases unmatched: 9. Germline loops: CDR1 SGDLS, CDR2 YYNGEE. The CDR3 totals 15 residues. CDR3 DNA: TGTGCCAGCAGGGAAACAGGGGGCTTGGGCGGGGAGCTGTTTTTT. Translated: CASRETGGLGGELFF.